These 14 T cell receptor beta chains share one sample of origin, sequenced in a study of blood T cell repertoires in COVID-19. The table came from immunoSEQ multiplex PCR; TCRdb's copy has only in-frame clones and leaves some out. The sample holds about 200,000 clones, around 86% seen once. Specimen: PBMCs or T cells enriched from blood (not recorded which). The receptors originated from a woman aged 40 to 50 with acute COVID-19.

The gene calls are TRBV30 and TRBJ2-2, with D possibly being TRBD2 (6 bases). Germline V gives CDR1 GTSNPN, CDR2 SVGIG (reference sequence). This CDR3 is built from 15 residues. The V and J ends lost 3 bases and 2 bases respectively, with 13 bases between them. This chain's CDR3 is CAWRWGTLNTGELFF. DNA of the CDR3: TGTGCCTGGAGATGGGGGACTTTAAACACCGGGGAGCTGTTTTTT.

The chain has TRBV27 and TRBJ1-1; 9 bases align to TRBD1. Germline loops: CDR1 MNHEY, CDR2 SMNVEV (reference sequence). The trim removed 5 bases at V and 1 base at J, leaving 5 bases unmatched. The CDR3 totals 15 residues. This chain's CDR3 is CASSPWTGENTEAFF. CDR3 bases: TGTGCCAGCAGTCCGTGGACAGGGGAGAACACTGAAGCTTTCTTT.

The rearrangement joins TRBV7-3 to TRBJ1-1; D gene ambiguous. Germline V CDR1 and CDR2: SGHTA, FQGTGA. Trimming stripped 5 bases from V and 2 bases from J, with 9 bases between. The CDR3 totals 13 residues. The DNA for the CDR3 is TGTGCCAGCAGCCTCCGTATCAACACTGAAGCTTTCTTT. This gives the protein CASSLRINTEAFF.

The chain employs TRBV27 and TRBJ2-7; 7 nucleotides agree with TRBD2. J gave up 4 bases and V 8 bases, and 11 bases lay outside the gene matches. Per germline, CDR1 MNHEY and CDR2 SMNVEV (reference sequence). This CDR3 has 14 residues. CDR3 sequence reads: CASARSGTAYEQYF. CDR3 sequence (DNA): TGTGCCAGCGCCAGGAGCGGGACGGCTTACGAGCAGTACTTC.

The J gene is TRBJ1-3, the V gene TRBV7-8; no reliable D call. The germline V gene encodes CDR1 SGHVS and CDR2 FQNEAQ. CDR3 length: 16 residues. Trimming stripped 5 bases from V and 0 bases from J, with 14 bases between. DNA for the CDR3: TGTGCCAGCAGCGCCCTCCGGGAAGACTCTGGAAACACCATATATTTT. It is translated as CASSALREDSGNTIYF. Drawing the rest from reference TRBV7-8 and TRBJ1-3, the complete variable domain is GAGVSQSPRYKVAKRGQDVALRCDPISGHVSLFWYQQALGQGPEFLTYFQNEAQLDKSGLPSDRFFAERPEGSVSTLKIQRTQQEDSAVYLCASSALREDSGNTIYFGEGSWLTVV.

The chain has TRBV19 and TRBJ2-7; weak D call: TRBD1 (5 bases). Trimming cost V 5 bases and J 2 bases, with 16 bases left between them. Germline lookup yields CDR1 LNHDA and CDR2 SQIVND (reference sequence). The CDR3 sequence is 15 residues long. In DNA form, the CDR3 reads TGTGCCAGTAGTGGCCGTGACAGCCCACCCTACGAGCAGTACTTC. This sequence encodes CASSGRDSPPYEQYF.

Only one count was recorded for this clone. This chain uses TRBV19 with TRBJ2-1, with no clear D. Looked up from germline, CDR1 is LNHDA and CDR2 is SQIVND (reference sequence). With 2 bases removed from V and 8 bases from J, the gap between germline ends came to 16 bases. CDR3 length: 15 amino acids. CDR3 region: CASSIIRGASDEQFF. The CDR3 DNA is TGTGCCAGTAGTATAATCAGAGGAGCGAGCGATGAGCAGTTCTTC. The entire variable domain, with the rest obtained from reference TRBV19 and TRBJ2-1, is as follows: DGGITQSPKYLFRKEGQNVTLSCEQNLNHDAMYWYRQDPGQGLRLIYYSQIVNDFQKGDIAEGYSVSREKKESFPLTVTSAQKNPTAFYLCASSIIRGASDEQFFGPGTRLTVL.

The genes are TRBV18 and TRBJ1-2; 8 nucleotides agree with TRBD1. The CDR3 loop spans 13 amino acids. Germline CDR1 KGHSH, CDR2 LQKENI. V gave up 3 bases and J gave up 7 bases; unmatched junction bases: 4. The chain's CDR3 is CASSPQGARGYTF. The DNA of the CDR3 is TGTGCCAGCTCACCCCAGGGGGCGCGTGGCTACACCTTC.

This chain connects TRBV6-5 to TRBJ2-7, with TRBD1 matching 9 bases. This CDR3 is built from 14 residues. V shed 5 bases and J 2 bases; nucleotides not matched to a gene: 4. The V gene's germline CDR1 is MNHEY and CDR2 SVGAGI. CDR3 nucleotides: TGTGCCAGCAGTCTACGGACAGGGGCCTACGAGCAGTACTTC. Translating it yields CASSLRTGAYEQYF.

CDR3 amino acids: CASSPGAGVFGGYTF. For the CDR3, the DNA is TGTGCCAGCAGCCCAGGGGCAGGGGTCTTTGGTGGCTACACCTTC. V and J are TRBV2 and TRBJ1-2; TRBD1 might be the D (6 bases). Germline V CDR1 and CDR2: SNHLY, FYNNEI. V was cut by 6 bases and J by 7 bases, with 21 bases left in between. The CDR3 loop spans 15 amino acids.

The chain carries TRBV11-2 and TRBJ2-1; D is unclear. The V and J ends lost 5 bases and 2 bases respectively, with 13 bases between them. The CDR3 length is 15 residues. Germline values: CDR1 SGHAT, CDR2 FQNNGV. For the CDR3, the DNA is TGTGCCAGCAGCATCGGTCCCGCCCCCTACAATGAGCAGTTCTTC. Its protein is CASSIGPAPYNEQFF.

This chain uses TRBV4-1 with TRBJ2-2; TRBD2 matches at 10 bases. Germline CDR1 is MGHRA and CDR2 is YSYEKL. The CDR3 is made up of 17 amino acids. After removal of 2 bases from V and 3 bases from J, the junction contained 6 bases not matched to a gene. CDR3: CASSQHYTSGDTGELFF. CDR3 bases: TGCGCCAGCAGCCAACACTACACTAGCGGGGACACCGGGGAGCTGTTTTTT.

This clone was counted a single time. The CDR3 DNA sequence: TGTGCCAGTATTGCGGCCGGGTCTGGAAACACCATATATTTT. Translation gives CASIAAGSGNTIYF. This rearrangement joins TRBV19 to TRBJ1-3; D is uncertain. The CDR3 spans 14 residues. Germline CDR1 and CDR2: LNHDA and SQIVND (reference sequence). V gave up 7 bases and J gave up 1 base, with 11 bases separating them.

The CDR3 bases are TGTGCCACCGCCGGCGGGCCCCTGAACACCGGGGAGCTGTTTTTT. Its protein product is CATAGGPLNTGELFF. This sequence joins TRBV24-1 and TRBJ2-2; D might be TRBD2 (5 bases). This CDR3 is built from 15 residues. V gave up 9 bases and J gave up 1 base, with 14 bases separating them. CDR1 is KGHDR and CDR2 is SFDVKD in the germline V gene.